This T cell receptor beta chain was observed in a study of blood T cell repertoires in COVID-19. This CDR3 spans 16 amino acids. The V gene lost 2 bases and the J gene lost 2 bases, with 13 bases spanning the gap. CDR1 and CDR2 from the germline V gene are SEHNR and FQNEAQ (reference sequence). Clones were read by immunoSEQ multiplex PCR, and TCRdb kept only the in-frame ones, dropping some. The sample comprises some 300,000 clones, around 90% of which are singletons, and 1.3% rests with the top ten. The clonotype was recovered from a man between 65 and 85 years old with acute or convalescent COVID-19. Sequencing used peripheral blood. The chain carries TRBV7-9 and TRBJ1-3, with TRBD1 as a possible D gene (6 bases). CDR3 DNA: TGTGCCAGCAGCTTATCCCCTCACAGGGCTGGAAACACCATATATTTT. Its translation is CASSLSPHRAGNTIYF.